This is a list of T cell receptor beta chains from one sample in a study of T cell responses to AZD1222 COVID-19 vaccine. Repertoires were generated with immunoSEQ multiplex PCR, while TCRdb's copy carries only in-frame clones and drops some. The sample contains under 200,000 clones, approximately 94% of which appear only once. The specimen was peripheral blood, collected on day 0 of AZD1222 vaccination. All receptors derive from an adult in good health. Both conserved end residues are trimmed from each CDR3. Size is stated for part of the rows, as once, few or many counts, or as a class when the clone is expanded.

v_gene,abundance,CDR3aa
TRBV27,once,ASSFIRGEQY
TRBV2,NA,ASTPAGDYEQY
TRBV28,NA,AEGDRGSGYT
TRBV2,NA,ASSADRVGGTQY
TRBV15,NA,ATSREKLQGWETQY
TRBV7-8,NA,ASSLEASRQRTNYGYT
TRBV27,NA,ASSLSPGGEGNTGELF
TRBV4-1,few,ASSHDSYNSPLH
TRBV5-1,NA,ASSRVGLRAGDTEAF
TRBV29-1,few,SVGHSSDTEAF
TRBV5-1,NA,ASSLDSHSNQPQH
TRBV19,NA,ASSIPTGSTEAF
TRBV21-1,NA,ASSGGTEKLF
TRBV12-5,NA,ASGLVLSAEVYGYT
TRBV7-9,NA,ASSLRREGPPSLNEQF
TRBV5-1,NA,ASSEERQDTQY
TRBV7-9,NA,ASSFTSGRADEQY
TRBV30,NA,AWSRDINQPQH
TRBV3-1/TRBV3-2,NA,ASSQRGAYEQY
TRBV7-9,once,ASSLTAAGTGNEQF
TRBV7-8,NA,ASSLSRDWYNEQF
TRBV21-1,once,ASSTGQGSEAF
TRBV6-5,once,ASSPPDLNNEQF
TRBV5-5,NA,ASSLSGLGNSPLH
TRBV5-4,NA,ASSGGTQGYEQF
TRBV10-3,NA,ATCRGQINEKLF
TRBV7-2,once,ASSSWTAYEQY
TRBV29-1,once,SVRTGVWETQY
TRBV10-3,NA,AISEFPLNTEAF
TRBV7-9,NA,ASSLGIVLNEKLF
TRBV27,NA,ASSFTSNYGYT
TRBV6-6,NA,AARTSSYNEQF
TRBV7-8,NA,ASSSDPQAEAF
TRBV12-3/TRBV12-4,NA,ASSLTSDSPLH
TRBV5-4,NA,ASSLVGVRNSGNTIY
TRBV28,NA,ASSPSDKNYGYT
TRBV19,NA,ASKLDGNQPQH
TRBV6-5,NA,ASRLNQGGNTEAF
TRBV5-4,NA,ASSLDVASLH
TRBV5-5,NA,ASSDGTVGNQPQH
TRBV6-4,NA,ASSLDSLNTEAF
TRBV3-1/TRBV3-2,NA,ASSQGFGLPPYEQY
TRBV7-9,NA,ASSLTLGQAYNSYNEQF
TRBV5-4,NA,ASSLSSGRHEQF
TRBV2,few,ASSDRTSSEQY
TRBV29-1,NA,SGQGVTNTGELF
TRBV18,NA,ASSPPASGMGTGELF